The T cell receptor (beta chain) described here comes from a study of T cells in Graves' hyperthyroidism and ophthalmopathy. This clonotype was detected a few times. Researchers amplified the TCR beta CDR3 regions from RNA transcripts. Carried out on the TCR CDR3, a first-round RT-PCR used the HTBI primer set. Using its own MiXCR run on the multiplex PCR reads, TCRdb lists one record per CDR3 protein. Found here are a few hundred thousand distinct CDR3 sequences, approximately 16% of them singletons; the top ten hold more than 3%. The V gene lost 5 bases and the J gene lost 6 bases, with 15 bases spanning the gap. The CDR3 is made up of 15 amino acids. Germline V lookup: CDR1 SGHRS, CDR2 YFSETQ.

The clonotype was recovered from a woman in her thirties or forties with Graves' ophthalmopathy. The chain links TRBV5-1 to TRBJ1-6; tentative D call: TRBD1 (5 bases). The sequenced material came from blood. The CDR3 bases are TGCGCCAGCAGGTCCGCGGGGGGGTCTAATTCACCCCTCCACTTT. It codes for CASRSAGGSNSPLHF.